Below, 16 T cell receptor beta chains from the same sample are listed, as sequenced in a study of CD8 T cells in Susac syndrome. Random hexamers were used to reverse transcribe the RNA input (about 0.5 to 1 ug). Via MiXCR, TCRdb re-called the immunoSEQ multiplex PCR reads, giving one row per CDR3 protein. The sample has 150,000 or so distinct CDR3 sequences; approximately 94% are singletons. The sample taken for sequencing was CD8+ T cells from PBMCs. Receptors were obtained from a human donor with multiple sclerosis.

V is TRBV5-1 and J is TRBJ1-2; TRBD1 matches 11 bases. The junction had 6 bases not matched to a gene; V was cut back by 0 bases and J by 5 bases. The CDR3 contains 16 residues. Germline CDR1 reads SGHRS; CDR2 reads YFSETQ. The DNA for the CDR3 is TGCGCCAGCAGCTTGGAGGGGACAGGGGGATTATATGGCTACACCTTC. Its protein product is CASSLEGTGGLYGYTF.

The chain combines TRBV7-9 with TRBJ1-2, with TRBD1 matching over 9 bases. V was pared by 5 bases and J by 4 bases, with 5 bases of the junction left unmatched. The CDR3 consists of 14 residues. Germline V CDR1 and CDR2: SEHNR, FQNEAQ (reference sequence). CDR3 amino acids: CASSVGQGRYGYTF. DNA for the CDR3: TGTGCCAGCAGCGTAGGACAGGGGCGCTATGGCTACACCTTC. Full variable domain (outside the CDR3, taken from reference TRBV7-9 and TRBJ1-2): DTGVSQNPRHKITKRGQNVTFRCDPISEHNRLYWYRQTLGQGPEFLTYFQNEAQLEKSRLLSDRFSAERPKGSFSTLEIQRTEQGDSAMYLCASSVGQGRYGYTFGSGTRLTVV.

The genes are TRBV27 and TRBJ1-5, with D uncertain. Germline assignment: CDR1 MNHEY and CDR2 SMNVEV (reference sequence). Trimming pared 4 bases from V and 2 bases from J, leaving 12 bases between. The CDR3 is made up of 15 amino acids. CDR3 nucleotides: TGTGCCAGCAGTTCCAGGTTCGGGGGCAATCAGCCCCAGCATTTT. The encoded protein is CASSSRFGGNQPQHF.

The rearrangement links TRBV7-9 to TRBJ2-3; 8 bases map to TRBD2. Germline V gene data show CDR1 as SEHNR and CDR2 as FQNEAQ (reference sequence). V gave up 5 bases and J gave up 0 bases; unmatched junction bases: 4. This CDR3 is built from 15 residues. CDR3 coding DNA: TGTGCCAGCAGCCCCGGGGGGGCTAGCACAGATACGCAGTATTTT. Translating it yields CASSPGGASTDTQYF.

The J gene is TRBJ2-7, the V gene TRBV30; TRBD2 is a possible D gene (6 bases). The CDR3 consists of 13 residues. Germline CDR1 and CDR2: GTSNPN and SVGIG (reference sequence). V lost 4 bases, J lost 4 bases, and 14 bases lay in between. Written as DNA, the CDR3 is TGTGCCTGGACGCGGGAAGAGGGGTACGAGCAGTACTTC. Residues: CAWTREEGYEQYF.

The CDR3 region has the DNA TGCGCCAGCAGCCAAGAGATAAACTCCGGGACTAGTTTTGGAGAGACCCAGTACTTC. Protein sequence: CASSQEINSGTSFGETQYF. This chain connects TRBV4-3 to TRBJ2-5, with 8 bases that match TRBD2. The germline V gene encodes CDR1 LGHNA and CDR2 YSLEER. The CDR3 spans 19 residues. After removal of 0 bases from V and 4 bases from J, the junction contained 16 bases not matched to a gene.

The chain has TRBV27 and TRBJ2-1; D is uncertain. The germline V gene has CDR1 MNHEY and CDR2 SMNVEV (reference sequence). The CDR3 consists of 13 residues. The V and J ends lost 5 bases and 5 bases respectively, with 10 bases between them. CDR3 bases: TGTGCCAGCAGTATAACAGTTAACAATGAGCAGTTCTTC. Translation: CASSITVNNEQFF.

This sequence joins TRBV14 and TRBJ2-7; perhaps TRBD2 as D (5 bases). Trimming took 2 bases from V and 6 from J, leaving 14 bases between them. The germline CDR1 and CDR2 sequences are SGHDN and FVKESK. The CDR3 has 14 residues. CDR3 protein: CASSQPGSVREQYF. As DNA, the CDR3 is TGTGCCAGCAGCCAACCGGGGTCGGTCCGCGAGCAGTACTTC.

V and J are TRBV9 and TRBJ2-5; D is perhaps TRBD1 (6 bases). The germline V gene has CDR1 SGDLS and CDR2 YYNGEE. The CDR3 spans 15 residues. Deletions cut 0 bases from V and 5 bases from J, with 14 bases between. This chain's CDR3 is CASSVDFSQGETQYF. CDR3 sequence (DNA): TGTGCCAGCAGCGTAGATTTTAGCCAGGGGGAGACCCAGTACTTC. The entire variable domain, with the rest obtained from reference TRBV9 and TRBJ2-5, is as follows: DSGVTQTPKHLITATGQRVTLRCSPRSGDLSVYWYQQSLDQGLQFLIQYYNGEERAKGNILERFSAQQFPDLHSELNLSSLELGDSALYFCASSVDFSQGETQYFGPGTRLLVL.

The gene calls are TRBV7-9 and TRBJ1-1; no reliable D call. The CDR3 spans 11 residues. Germline values: CDR1 SEHNR, CDR2 FQNEAQ (reference sequence). V dropped 5 bases and J dropped 5 bases, with 6 bases sitting between them. The CDR3 DNA is TGTGCCAGCAGCCCTTCGACTGAAGCTTTCTTT. It translates to CASSPSTEAFF.

V is TRBV6-1 and J is TRBJ1-6; no reliable D call. The germline gives CDR1 MNHNS, CDR2 SASEGT. The CDR3 contains 18 residues. With 5 bases removed from V and 0 bases from J, the gap between germline ends came to 17 bases. DNA for the CDR3: TGTGCCAGCAGTCTCGGACCTGGAAAACACTCCTATAATTCACCCCTCCACTTT. Translation: CASSLGPGKHSYNSPLHF.

The chain links TRBV18 to TRBJ2-7; possibly TRBD2 for D (6 bases). The germline V gene encodes CDR1 KGHSH and CDR2 LQKENI. The CDR3 is 14 residues long. The V end lost 3 bases, the J end lost 2 bases, and 11 bases lay between the germline ends. The CDR3, as DNA: TGTGCCAGCTCACCCCCCGGCGGGACCTACGAGCAGTACTTC. It specifies CASSPPGGTYEQYF.

The gene calls are TRBV13 and TRBJ2-7, with D possibly matching TRBD1 (7 bases). Trimming stripped 5 bases from V and 2 bases from J, with 19 bases between. The CDR3 has 16 amino acids. Germline V gives CDR1 PRHDT, CDR2 FYEKMQ (reference sequence). The CDR3 sequence: CASSPRDSQQTYEQYF. For the CDR3, the DNA is TGTGCCAGCAGCCCGCGGGACAGCCAACAAACCTACGAGCAGTACTTC.

The J gene is TRBJ2-3, the V gene TRBV20-1; 11 bases line up with TRBD2. The germline gives CDR1 DFQATT, CDR2 SNEGSKA (reference sequence). Trimming removed 3 bases from V and 8 bases from J; junction bases left unmatched: 4. CDR3 length: 13 amino acids. This CDR3 reads CSARASGGSTQYF. In nucleotides, the CDR3 is TGCAGTGCTAGGGCTAGCGGGGGGAGTACGCAGTATTTT.

The genes are TRBV10-3 and TRBJ2-5; D gene unclear. Germline V gives CDR1 ENHRY, CDR2 SYGVKD. V dropped 2 bases and J dropped 8 bases, with 12 bases sitting between them. This CDR3 is 13 amino acids long. CDR3 region: CAISENSYSTQYF. CDR3 coding DNA: TGTGCCATCAGTGAGAACTCCTACTCAACCCAGTACTTC.

V and J are TRBV5-1 and TRBJ2-3; TRBD1 might be the D (5 bases). V gave up 3 bases and J gave up 3 bases, with 14 bases separating them. Germline CDR1 and CDR2: SGHRS and YFSETQ. The CDR3 spans 15 residues. This chain's CDR3 is CASSSRAQGTDTQYF. DNA for the CDR3: TGCGCCAGCAGCTCTCGGGCCCAGGGTACAGATACGCAGTATTTT.